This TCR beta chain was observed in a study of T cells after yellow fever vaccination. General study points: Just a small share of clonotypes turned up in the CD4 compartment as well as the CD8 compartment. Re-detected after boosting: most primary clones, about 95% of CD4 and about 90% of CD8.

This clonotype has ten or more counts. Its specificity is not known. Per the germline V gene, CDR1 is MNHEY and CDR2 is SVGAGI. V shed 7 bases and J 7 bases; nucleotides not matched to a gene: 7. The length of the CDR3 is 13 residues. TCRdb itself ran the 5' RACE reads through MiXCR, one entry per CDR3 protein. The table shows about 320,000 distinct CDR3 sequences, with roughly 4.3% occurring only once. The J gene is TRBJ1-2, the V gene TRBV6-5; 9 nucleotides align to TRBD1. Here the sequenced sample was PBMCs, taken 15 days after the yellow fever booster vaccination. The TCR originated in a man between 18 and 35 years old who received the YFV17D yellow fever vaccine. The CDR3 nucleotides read TGTGCCAGCATCGCACAGGGGGCTGTTGGCTACACCTTC. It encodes CASIAQGAVGYTF.